A single TCR beta chain is shown here with its context. What antigen it recognizes has not been identified. No base qualities exist here, and no much larger clone lies one base off it. The record originates from a study of shared clonotypes between healthy human individuals (TCRdb year 2020). In terms of the full investigation: A couple of women and three men aged 18 to 49 years were included in the cohort. To increase sequencing depth and limit assay-specific biases, TCR repertoire library preparation and sequencing were carried out by different laboratories using diverse techniques. For each donor, CD4 naive and CD4 memory were each run on three plates, CD8 naive on two plates, and CD8 memory on one plate. Each donor's leukapheresis produced roughly between roughly 0.85 and 10 billion PBMCs. The study deeply sequenced blood TCR repertoires of several healthy adults to estimate repertoire size and the extent of clonotype sharing between individuals. Study-wide findings and limitations: Sharing across a few donors was observed for around 4.8% of naive CD4, 3.5% of naive CD8, about 2.3% of memory CD4, and roughly 0.43% of memory CD8 clonotypes. Based on pairwise subsampling, the degree of clonotype sharing among donors was expected to be affected by sequencing depth. Rarefaction of sorted-subset datasets indicated incomplete sequencing despite the large sequencing depth. Compared with non-shared clonotypes, clonotypes shared by all four sorted-subset donors had higher generation probabilities. Larger estimated clonotype richness was generally found for naive subsets than for memory subsets. The small number of donors limited the genetic and exposure-history diversity represented. Sampling was restricted to blood, and TCR repertoires in tissues likely differ from the TCR repertoires found in blood.

The donors were healthy, HIV-negative adults who had no recently reported acute infections or vaccinations. All donors were Caucasian adults living in Nashville, Tennessee, USA. Magnetic negative selection was used to enrich CD4+ T cells, after which naive cells were positively selected on CD45RA and the negative fraction became the memory subset. After blood collection by leukapheresis, PBMCs were isolated using Ficoll-Histopaque density gradient centrifugation and then cryopreserved in the vapor phase of liquid nitrogen. Analytical flow cytometry was used to check the purity and quantity of each magnetically sorted T cell population. Genomic DNA was isolated from each sorted fraction and quantified by UV absorbance on a Nanodrop 2000c. TCR CDR3 regions were amplified from genomic DNA by multiplex PCR using the deep immunoSEQ assay. Extracted genomic DNA from each cell subset was distributed evenly across all wells of several immunoSEQ 96-well plates, and each plate was treated as a replicate. For sorted subsets, each replicate PCR was loaded with approximately 190 ng genomic DNA, equivalent to about 30,000 T cell genomes. Purified libraries were measured with a Qubit 3.0 fluorometer, size-checked on a Bioanalyzer 2100, and measured again with the KAPA Library Quantification kit. Every immunoSEQ 96-well plate was sequenced on a separate single-read 150-cycle Illumina NextSeq 550 flow cell. For the original study's pipeline: The immunoSEQ output contained only junctional sequences without quality scores, so filtering could not match that applied to full-length reads. Sequences were annotated with PyIR, a Python wrapper for IgBLAST v1.9, using IMGT germline references to assign V/J genes and CDR3. Any read was removed if the V/J assignment was weak (E-value above 1e-6), the CDR3 was missing, or the read contained stop codons, out-of-frame junctions, or ambiguous translated residues. V3J clonotypes were defined by identical inferred V gene, J gene, and CDR3 amino acid sequence. Percentage overlap between repertoires was calculated by dividing the number of shared unique clonotypes by the size of the smaller repertoire. Richness of each repertoire was evaluated using RTK rarefaction, the Chao1 estimator, and Recon v2.1 estimates of unobserved clonotypes. OLGA was used to compute generation probabilities for all TCRbeta clonotypes that the gDNA method yielded from a handful of donors. TCRdb's version of the immuneACCESS table is confined to in-frame rearrangements and falls short of the full clone set. An unresolved V gene accounts for under half of the shortfall where checked; the remainder is of unknown origin. V and J calls plus clone size are reproduced from that table; the DNA served to infer D and trimming. The sample table holds approximately 1.5 million clones, of which 95% to 99% were seen once. About 0.42% of the sample comes from the top ten.

This sequence was found in a young man in good health. Sequencing was carried out using naive CD4+ T cells sorted from blood. In light of the paper, this sample's cell subset or site label describes: CD45RA+ positively selected.

The DNA sequence reads TGTGCCAGCAGTTCGAGTATCTATGGCTACACCTTC. This codes for CASSSSIYGYTF. The chain joins TRBV28 to TRBJ1-2; a confident D gene designation cannot be given. V drops 4 bases and J drops 4 bases, leaving 7 bases in between. The CDR3 sequence holds 12 residues, the cysteine and phenylalanine included. Kept here is only the CDR3 DNA, which spans 36 bases and is read in frame from base 1. CDR1 and CDR2, looked up from the germline V gene, are MDHEN and SYDVKM.